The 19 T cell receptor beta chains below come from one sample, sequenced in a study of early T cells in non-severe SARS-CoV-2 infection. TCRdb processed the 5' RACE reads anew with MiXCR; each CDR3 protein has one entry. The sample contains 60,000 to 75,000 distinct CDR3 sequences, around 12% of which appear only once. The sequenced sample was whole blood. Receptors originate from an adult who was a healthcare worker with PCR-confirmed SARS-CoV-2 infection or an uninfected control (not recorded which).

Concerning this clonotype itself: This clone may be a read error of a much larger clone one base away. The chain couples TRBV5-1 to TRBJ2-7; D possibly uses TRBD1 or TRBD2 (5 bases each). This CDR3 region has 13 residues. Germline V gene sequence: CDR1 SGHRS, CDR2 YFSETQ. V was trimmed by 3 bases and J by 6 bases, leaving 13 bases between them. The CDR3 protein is CASSSTVGGEQYF. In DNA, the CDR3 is TGCGCCAGCAGCTCGACAGTTGGGGGCGAGCAGTACTTC.

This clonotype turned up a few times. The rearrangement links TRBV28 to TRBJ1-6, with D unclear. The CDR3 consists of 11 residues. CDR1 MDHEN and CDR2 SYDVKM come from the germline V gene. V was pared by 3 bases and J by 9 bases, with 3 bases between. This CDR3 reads CASSFSSPLHF. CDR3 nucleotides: TGTGCCAGCAGTTTTTCTTCACCCCTCCACTTT.

The CDR3 bases are TGCGCCAGCAGCTTAAGGACAGGGGACACCGGGGAGCTGTTTTTT. Protein sequence: CASSLRTGDTGELFF. This chain links TRBV5-1 with TRBJ2-2; 9 bases align to TRBD1. The germline CDR1 and CDR2 sequences are SGHRS and YFSETQ. This CDR3 comprises 15 residues. Trimming removed 2 bases from V and 3 bases from J; junction bases left unmatched: 2. Using reference TRBV5-1 and TRBJ2-2 for the parts outside the CDR3, the full variable domain is KAGVTQTPRYLIKTRGQQVTLSCSPISGHRSVSWYQQTPGQGLQFLFEYFSETQRNKGNFPGRFSGRQFSNSRSEMNVSTLELGDSALYLCASSLRTGDTGELFFGEGSRLTVL.

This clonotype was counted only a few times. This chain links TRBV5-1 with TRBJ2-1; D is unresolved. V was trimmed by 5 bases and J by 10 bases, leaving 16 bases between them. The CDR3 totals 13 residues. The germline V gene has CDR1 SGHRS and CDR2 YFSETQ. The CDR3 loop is CASSPQPGTEQFF. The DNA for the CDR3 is TGCGCCAGCAGTCCCCAACCCGGAACGGAGCAGTTCTTC.

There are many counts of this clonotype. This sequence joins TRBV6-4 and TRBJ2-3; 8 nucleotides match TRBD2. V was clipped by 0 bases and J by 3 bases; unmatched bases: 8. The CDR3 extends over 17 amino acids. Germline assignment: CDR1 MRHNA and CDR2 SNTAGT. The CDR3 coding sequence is TGTGCCAGCAGTGACTCGTCGGGAGGGCCGGGGACAGATACGCAGTATTTT. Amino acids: CASSDSSGGPGTDTQYF.

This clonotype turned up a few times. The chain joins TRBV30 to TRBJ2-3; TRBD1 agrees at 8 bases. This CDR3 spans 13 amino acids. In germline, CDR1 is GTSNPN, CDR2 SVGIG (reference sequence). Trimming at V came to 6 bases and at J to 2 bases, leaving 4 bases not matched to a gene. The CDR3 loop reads CACYRGNTDTQYF. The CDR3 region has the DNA TGTGCCTGCTACAGGGGGAACACAGATACGCAGTATTTT.

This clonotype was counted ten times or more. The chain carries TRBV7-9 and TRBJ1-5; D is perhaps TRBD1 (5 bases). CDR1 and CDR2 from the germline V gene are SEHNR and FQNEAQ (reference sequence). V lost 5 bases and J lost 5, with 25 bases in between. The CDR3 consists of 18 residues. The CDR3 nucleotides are TGTGCCAGCAGCCCCCAGGGAACGGTGGTCCGTTTGGATCAGCCCCAGCATTTT. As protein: CASSPQGTVVRLDQPQHF.

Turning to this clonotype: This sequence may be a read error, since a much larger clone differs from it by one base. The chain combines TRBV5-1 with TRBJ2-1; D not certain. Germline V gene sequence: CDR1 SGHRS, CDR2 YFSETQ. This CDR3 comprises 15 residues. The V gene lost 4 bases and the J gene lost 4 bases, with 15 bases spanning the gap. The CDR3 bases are TGCGCCAGCAGCCCCCGACTGAATAAGTACAATGAGCAGTTCTTC. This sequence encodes CASSPRLNKYNEQFF.

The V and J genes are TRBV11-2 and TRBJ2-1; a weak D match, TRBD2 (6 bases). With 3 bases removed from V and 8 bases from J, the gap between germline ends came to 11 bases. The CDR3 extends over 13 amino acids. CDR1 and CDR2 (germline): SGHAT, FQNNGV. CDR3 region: CASSLQAGHEQFF. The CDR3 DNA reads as TGTGCCAGCAGCTTGCAAGCGGGCCATGAGCAGTTCTTC.

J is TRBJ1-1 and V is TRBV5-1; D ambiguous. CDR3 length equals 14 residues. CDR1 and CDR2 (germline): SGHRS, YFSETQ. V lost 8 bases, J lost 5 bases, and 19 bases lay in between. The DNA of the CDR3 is TGCGCCAGTATGAGGGATGGAAAAAGGACTGAAGCTTTCTTT. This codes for CASMRDGKRTEAFF. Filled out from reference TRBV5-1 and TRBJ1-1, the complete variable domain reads KAGVTQTPRYLIKTRGQQVTLSCSPISGHRSVSWYQQTPGQGLQFLFEYFSETQRNKGNFPGRFSGRQFSNSRSEMNVSTLELGDSALYLCASMRDGKRTEAFFGQGTRLTVV.

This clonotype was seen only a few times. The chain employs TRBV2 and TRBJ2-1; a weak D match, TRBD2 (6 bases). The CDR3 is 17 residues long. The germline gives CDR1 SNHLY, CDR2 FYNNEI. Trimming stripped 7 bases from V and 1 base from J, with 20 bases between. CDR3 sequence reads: CASIFTATSSSYNEQFF. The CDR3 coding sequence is TGTGCCAGCATTTTCACCGCTACTAGCAGTTCCTACAATGAGCAGTTCTTC. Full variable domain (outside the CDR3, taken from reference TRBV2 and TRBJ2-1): EPEVTQTPSHQVTQMGQEVILRCVPISNHLYFYWYRQILGQKVEFLVSFYNNEISEKSEIFDDQFSVERPDGSNFTLKIRSTKLEDSAMYFCASIFTATSSSYNEQFFGPGTRLTVL.

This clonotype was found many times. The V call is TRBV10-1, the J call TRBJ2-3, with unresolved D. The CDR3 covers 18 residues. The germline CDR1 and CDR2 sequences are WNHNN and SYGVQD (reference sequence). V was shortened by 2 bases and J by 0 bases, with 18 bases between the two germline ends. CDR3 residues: CASSEGKISAASTDTQYF. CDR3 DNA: TGCGCCAGCAGTGAGGGCAAAATCAGCGCGGCTAGCACAGATACGCAGTATTTT.

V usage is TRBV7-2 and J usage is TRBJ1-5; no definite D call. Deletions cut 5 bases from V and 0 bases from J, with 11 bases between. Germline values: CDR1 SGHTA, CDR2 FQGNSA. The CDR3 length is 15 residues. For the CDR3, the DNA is TGTGCCAGCAGCGTGGACGGTTATAGCAATCAGCCCCAGCATTTT. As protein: CASSVDGYSNQPQHF.

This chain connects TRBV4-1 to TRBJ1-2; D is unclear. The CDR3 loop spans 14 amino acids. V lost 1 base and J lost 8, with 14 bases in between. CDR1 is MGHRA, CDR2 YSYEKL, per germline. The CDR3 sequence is CASSQGDGVGGYTF. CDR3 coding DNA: TGCGCCAGCAGCCAAGGCGATGGGGTAGGGGGCTACACCTTC.

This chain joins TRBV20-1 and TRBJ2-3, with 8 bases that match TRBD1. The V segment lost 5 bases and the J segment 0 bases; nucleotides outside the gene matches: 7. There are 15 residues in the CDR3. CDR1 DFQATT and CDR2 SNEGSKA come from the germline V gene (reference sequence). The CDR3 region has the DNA TGCAGTGCTCGGACAGGGTGGATTAGCACAGATACGCAGTATTTT. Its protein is CSARTGWISTDTQYF.

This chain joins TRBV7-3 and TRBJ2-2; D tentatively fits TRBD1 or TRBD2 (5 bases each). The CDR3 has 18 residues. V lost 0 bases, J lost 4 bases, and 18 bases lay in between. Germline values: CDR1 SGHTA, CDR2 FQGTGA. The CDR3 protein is CASSLTSPGPFVTGELFF. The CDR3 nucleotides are TGTGCCAGCAGCTTAACGTCTCCGGGACCCTTTGTCACCGGGGAGCTGTTTTTT.

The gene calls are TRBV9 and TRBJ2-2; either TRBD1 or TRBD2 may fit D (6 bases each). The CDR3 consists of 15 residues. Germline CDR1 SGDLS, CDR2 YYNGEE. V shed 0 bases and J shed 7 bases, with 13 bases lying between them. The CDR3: CASSVGGAQGGELFF. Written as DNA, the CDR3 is TGTGCCAGCAGCGTAGGGGGGGCGCAAGGCGGGGAGCTGTTTTTT.

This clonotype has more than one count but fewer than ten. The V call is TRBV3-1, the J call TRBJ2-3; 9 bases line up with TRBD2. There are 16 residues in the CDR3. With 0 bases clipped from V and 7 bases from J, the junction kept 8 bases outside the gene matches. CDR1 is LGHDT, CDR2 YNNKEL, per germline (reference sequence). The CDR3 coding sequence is TGTGCCAGCAGCCAAGAAGGCGGGGGGGCCAGGAATACGCAGTATTTT. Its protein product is CASSQEGGGARNTQYF.

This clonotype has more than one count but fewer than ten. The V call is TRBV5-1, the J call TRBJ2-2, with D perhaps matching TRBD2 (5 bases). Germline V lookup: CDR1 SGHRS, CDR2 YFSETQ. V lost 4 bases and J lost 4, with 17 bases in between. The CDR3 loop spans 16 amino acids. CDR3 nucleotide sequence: TGCGCCAGCAGCCCCACTAGTACTTTTGGCACCGGGGAGCTGTTTTTT. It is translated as CASSPTSTFGTGELFF.